Shown below are 24 T cell receptor beta chains from a single sample sequenced in a study of T cell repertoires in cytomegalovirus infection. Each CDR3 protein is one row after TCRdb ran MiXCR on the reads. The table records tens of thousands of distinct CDR3 sequences, more than 20% of them present only once. Antigens for these TCRs are unknown. Input material: PBMCs, sequenced either directly or after in vitro stimulation (not recorded which). The receptors originated from a human donor in good health (CMV status not recorded). Some clones in this sample may be carry-over from other donors' samples.

The chain carries TRBV10-3 and TRBJ1-6; the D gene is possibly TRBD1 (6 bases). This CDR3 region has 15 residues. V was clipped by 2 bases and J by 10 bases, with 15 bases between them. CDR1 is ENHRY, CDR2 SYGVKD, per germline. This CDR3 is CAISEVAGGASPLHF. The CDR3, as DNA: TGTGCCATCAGTGAGGTAGCGGGGGGCGCGTCACCCCTCCACTTT.

This clonotype was detected ten times or more. The chain links TRBV7-2 to TRBJ1-3; D remains ambiguous. V was pared by 1 base and J by 2 bases, with 9 bases between. Per germline, CDR1 SGHTA and CDR2 FQGNSA. There are 15 residues in the CDR3. The CDR3 reads CASSLGRATGNTIYF. DNA for the CDR3: TGTGCCAGCAGCTTAGGGAGGGCTACTGGAAACACCATATATTTT. Variable domain in full (rest from reference TRBV7-2 and TRBJ1-3): GAGVSQSPSNKVTEKGKDVELRCDPISGHTALYWYRQSLGQGLEFLIYFQGNSAPDKSGLPSDRFSAERTGGSVSTLTIQRTQQEDSAVYLCASSLGRATGNTIYFGEGSWLTVV.

Points on this clonotype: A much larger clone lies a single base off, so this may be a read error. V gene TRBV7-2 combines with J gene TRBJ2-5, with 8 positions matching TRBD2. Looked up from germline, CDR1 is SGHTA and CDR2 is FQGNSA. Losses at the gene ends were 8 bases for V and 5 bases for J; bases not matched to a gene: 16. The length of the CDR3 is 16 residues. The CDR3 protein is CASQVTGTRPWETQYF. As DNA, the CDR3 is TGTGCCAGCCAGGTAACCGGGACTAGACCTTGGGAGACCCAGTACTTC.

This clonotype was counted a few times. The V gene is TRBV15, the J gene TRBJ1-3, with D unresolved. Per the germline V gene, CDR1 is LNHNV and CDR2 is YYDKDF (reference sequence). Trimming pared 0 bases from V and 0 bases from J, leaving 6 bases between. This CDR3 contains 15 residues. CDR3 sequence (DNA): TGTGCCACCAGCAGAGATTTAGGCTCTGGAAACACCATATATTTT. It specifies CATSRDLGSGNTIYF.

This rearrangement joins TRBV2 to TRBJ2-7; the D gene could be TRBD1 or TRBD2 (5 bases each). V gave up 7 bases and J gave up 3 bases, with 13 bases separating them. There are 13 residues in the CDR3. Germline assignment: CDR1 SNHLY and CDR2 FYNNEI. DNA of the CDR3: TGTGCCAGCAACACGGGGCAGCACTACGAGCAGTACTTC. Protein: CASNTGQHYEQYF.

This clonotype was detected ten times or more. The rearrangement uses TRBV7-2 and TRBJ2-1; 9 nucleotides match TRBD2. Germline lookup yields CDR1 SGHTA and CDR2 FQGNSA. The CDR3 has 17 amino acids. V lost 2 bases, J lost 6 bases, and 11 bases stayed unmatched. DNA of the CDR3: TGTGCCAGCAGCTTAAGAGACCTGGGACTAGCTGGCAATGAGCAGTTCTTC. Protein product: CASSLRDLGLAGNEQFF.

This clonotype was observed a handful of times. The chain's CDR3 is CASGRDTEAFF. CDR3 bases: TGTGCCAGCGGAAGGGACACTGAAGCTTTCTTT. V usage is TRBV6-5 and J usage is TRBJ1-1, with D hard to call. Germline loops: CDR1 MNHEY, CDR2 SVGAGI. Between the trimmed V and J ends, which lost 8 bases and 3 bases, there was a span of 7 bases. This CDR3 contains 11 residues.

This clonotype was seen more than once but under ten times. This sequence may be a read error, since a much larger clone differs from it by one base. V and J are TRBV7-9 and TRBJ2-1, with 7 bases that match TRBD2. Per germline, CDR1 SEHNR and CDR2 FQNEAQ (reference sequence). This CDR3 has 16 amino acids. V trimming: 9 bases; J trimming: 3 bases; junction bases outside the gene matches: 14. Here the CDR3 DNA reads TGTGCCAGAAGCCAACACGGACTAGAGGGCTACAATGAGCAGTTCTTC. It codes for CARSQHGLEGYNEQFF.

A few counts support this clonotype. The chain recombines TRBV12-5 with TRBJ2-1; D unresolved. The germline V gene encodes CDR1 LGHNT and CDR2 FRNRAP. Trimming cost V 1 base and J 9 bases, with 1 base left between them. The CDR3 is 10 residues long. The CDR3 DNA sequence: TGTGCTAGTGGTTTGGGTGAGCAGTTCTTC. This encodes CASGLGEQFF.

This clonotype was recorded at least ten times. The chain has TRBV7-6 and TRBJ2-7, with 9 bases lining up with TRBD2. This CDR3 region has 19 residues. Germline-derived CDR1 and CDR2 are SGHVS and FNYEAQ. J gave up 2 bases and V 4 bases, and 18 bases lay outside the gene matches. The CDR3 reads CASSSHTGTSIFSAYEQYF. The CDR3 bases are TGTGCCAGCAGCTCCCACACCGGGACTAGCATTTTCAGTGCCTACGAGCAGTACTTC.

This clonotype came up many times. This sequence joins TRBV7-2 and TRBJ2-5, with 8 bases lining up with TRBD2. J lost 2 bases, V lost 2 bases, and 7 bases had no gene match. Germline loops: CDR1 SGHTA, CDR2 FQGNSA. The length of the CDR3 is 16 residues. In DNA form, the CDR3 reads TGTGCCAGCAGCTTATACTCGGGGGGGGGGCAAGAGACCCAGTACTTC. Translation: CASSLYSGGGQETQYF.

This clonotype appeared many times. The gene calls are TRBV6-5 and TRBJ2-1, with 9 bases matching TRBD1. CDR1 is MNHEY and CDR2 is SVGAGI in the germline V gene. The V gene end was trimmed by 0 bases and the J gene end by 6 bases; junction bases not matched to a gene: 3. The CDR3 totals 15 residues. In DNA form, the CDR3 reads TGTGCCAGCAGTTACTCGACAGGGGGGAGCAATGAGCAGTTCTTC. As protein: CASSYSTGGSNEQFF.

This clonotype was seen at least ten times. This sequence joins TRBV12-3 or TRBV12-4 and TRBJ2-3; 8 bases agree with TRBD2. CDR3 length equals 16 residues. V shed 6 bases, J shed 0 bases, and the junction held 8 bases outside the gene matches. As DNA, the CDR3 is TGTGCCAGCAGCTTGGACGCTAGCGGGAGCACAGATACGCAGTATTTT. Translation gives CASSLDASGSTDTQYF.

The gene calls are TRBV12-3 or TRBV12-4 and TRBJ1-5; D is undetermined. The V end lost 5 bases, the J end lost 5 bases, and 7 bases lay between the germline ends. The CDR3 is made up of 12 amino acids. The CDR3 DNA is TGTGCCAGCAGTCGAGTAGATCAGCCCCAGCATTTT. Protein product: CASSRVDQPQHF.

This clonotype was counted at least ten times. The chain links TRBV12-3 or TRBV12-4 to TRBJ1-2; the D gene is possibly TRBD1 (5 bases). CDR3 length equals 14 residues. The V end was cut by 7 bases, the J end by 4 bases, with 16 bases between. DNA for the CDR3: TGTGCCAGCACCGATCAGGGACGCGGCTATGGCTACACCTTC. Encoded protein: CASTDQGRGYGYTF.

This clonotype was observed a handful of times. This sequence joins TRBV20-1 and TRBJ2-7, with a tentative D call TRBD1 (5 bases). With 5 bases removed from V and 2 bases from J, the gap between germline ends came to 13 bases. The CDR3 contains 13 residues. Per the germline V gene, CDR1 is DFQATT and CDR2 is SNEGSKA (reference sequence). For the CDR3, the DNA is TGCAGTGCTCCGCAGACAGATACCTACGAGCAGTACTTC. It codes for CSAPQTDTYEQYF.

The genes are TRBV7-2 and TRBJ2-7, with TRBD2 as a possible D gene (5 bases). The ends were cut back, 6 bases at V and 7 bases at J, with 16 bases in the middle. This CDR3 is 13 amino acids long. The germline V gene encodes CDR1 SGHTA and CDR2 FQGNSA. CDR3 residues: CASRGGRTNEQYF. DNA for the CDR3: TGTGCCAGCAGGGGCGGGCGAACCAATGAGCAGTACTTC.

This clonotype was detected many times. The chain couples TRBV7-8 to TRBJ1-1; D is undetermined. The V gene lost 1 base and the J gene lost 2 bases, with 8 bases spanning the gap. Germline values: CDR1 SGHVS, CDR2 FQNEAQ. This CDR3 is 14 amino acids long. In nucleotides, the CDR3 is TGTGCCAGCAGCTTAGGTGTCCTAAACACTGAAGCTTTCTTT. It is translated as CASSLGVLNTEAFF.

This clonotype was seen many times. J is TRBJ2-1 and V is TRBV7-9; a possible D gene is TRBD1 (5 bases). Trimming pared 3 bases from V and 9 bases from J, leaving 15 bases between. CDR3 size: 14 residues. CDR1 is SEHNR, CDR2 FQNEAQ, per germline (reference sequence). CDR3 DNA sequence: TGTGCCAGCAGCTTTGGGGCAGGGAAAGGTGAGCAGTTCTTC. Its protein is CASSFGAGKGEQFF.

This clonotype counts as medium-sized (0.01 to 0.1%). The chain recombines TRBV7-2 with TRBJ1-1, with a tentative D call TRBD1 (6 bases). The germline CDR1 and CDR2 sequences are SGHTA and FQGNSA. V was trimmed by 2 bases and J by 0 bases, leaving 10 bases between them. This CDR3 has 15 residues. The CDR3 loop reads CASSLLGQMNTEAFF. For the CDR3, the DNA is TGTGCCAGCAGCTTACTAGGACAGATGAACACTGAAGCTTTCTTT.

The V gene is TRBV2, the J gene TRBJ1-2, with D possibly being TRBD1 (6 bases). This CDR3 contains 13 residues. V dropped 6 bases and J dropped 4 bases, with 12 bases sitting between them. Germline lookup yields CDR1 SNHLY and CDR2 FYNNEI. DNA of the CDR3: TGTGCCAGCAGAGGAACAGGGAGCTATGGCTACACCTTC. Encoded protein: CASRGTGSYGYTF. The full variable domain, completed using reference TRBV2 and TRBJ1-2, is EPEVTQTPSHQVTQMGQEVILRCVPISNHLYFYWYRQILGQKVEFLVSFYNNEISEKSEIFDDQFSVERPDGSNFTLKIRSTKLEDSAMYFCASRGTGSYGYTFGSGTRLTVV.

This rearrangement joins TRBV7-2 to TRBJ1-1, with D possibly being TRBD1 (5 bases). The CDR3 has 15 amino acids. V dropped 5 bases and J dropped 1 base, with 14 bases sitting between them. Germline values: CDR1 SGHTA, CDR2 FQGNSA. This CDR3 is CASSLGLGENTEAFF. The CDR3 nucleotides read TGTGCCAGCAGCCTAGGGCTAGGGGAGAACACTGAAGCTTTCTTT.

V usage is TRBV4-1 and J usage is TRBJ2-7; 9 nucleotides line up with TRBD2. Germline lookup yields CDR1 MGHRA and CDR2 YSYEKL. Trimming took 0 bases from V and 2 from J; bases not matched to a gene: 14. CDR3 length: 19 amino acids. The CDR3 DNA reads as TGCGCCAGCAGCCAAGACCCCCCCGGGGCTAGCGGGGTTACCTACGAGCAGTACTTC. It codes for CASSQDPPGASGVTYEQYF.

The chain employs TRBV2 and TRBJ2-3; the D is unclear. Germline CDR1 is SNHLY and CDR2 is FYNNEI. The V gene lost 4 bases and the J gene lost 2 bases, with 10 bases spanning the gap. The length of the CDR3 is 14 residues. CDR3 nucleotide sequence: TGTGCCAGCAGTGCCCGGGCAAACACAGATACGCAGTATTTT. Its protein product is CASSARANTDTQYF.